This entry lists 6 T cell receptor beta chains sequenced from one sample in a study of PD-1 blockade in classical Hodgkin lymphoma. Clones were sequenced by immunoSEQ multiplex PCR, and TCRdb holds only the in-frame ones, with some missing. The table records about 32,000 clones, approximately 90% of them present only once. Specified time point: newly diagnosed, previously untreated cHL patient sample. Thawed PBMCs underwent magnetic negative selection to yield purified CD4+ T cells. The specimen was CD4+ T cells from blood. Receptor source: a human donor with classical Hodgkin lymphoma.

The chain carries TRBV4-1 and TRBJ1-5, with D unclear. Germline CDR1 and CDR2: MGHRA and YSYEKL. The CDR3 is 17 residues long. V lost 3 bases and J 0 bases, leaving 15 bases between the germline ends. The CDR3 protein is CASSHDLADYSNQPQHF. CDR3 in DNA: TGCGCCAGCAGCCACGACCTCGCCGACTATAGCAATCAGCCCCAGCATTTT.

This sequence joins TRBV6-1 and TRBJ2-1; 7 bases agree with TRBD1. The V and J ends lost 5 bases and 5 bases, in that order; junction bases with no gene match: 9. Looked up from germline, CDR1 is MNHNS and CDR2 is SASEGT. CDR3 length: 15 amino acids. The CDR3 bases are TGTGCCAGCAGTCATGAACCGGGACAGAACAATGAGCAGTTCTTC. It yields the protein CASSHEPGQNNEQFF.

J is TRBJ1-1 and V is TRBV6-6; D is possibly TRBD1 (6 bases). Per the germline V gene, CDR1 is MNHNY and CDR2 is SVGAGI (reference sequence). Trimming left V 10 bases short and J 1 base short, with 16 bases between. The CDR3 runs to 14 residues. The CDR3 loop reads CATHRALGNTEAFF. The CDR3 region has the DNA TGTGCCACTCACAGGGCCTTGGGGAACACTGAAGCTTTCTTT.

CDR3 coding DNA: TGTGCCAGCAGTCCACTAGCGGGAGGGGGAATTAACGAGCAGTACTTC. It yields the protein CASSPLAGGGINEQYF. The genes are TRBV28 and TRBJ2-7, with 13 positions matching TRBD2. The CDR3 is 16 residues long. The V and J ends lost 5 bases and 5 bases, in that order; junction bases with no gene match: 9. The germline V gene has CDR1 MDHEN and CDR2 SYDVKM.

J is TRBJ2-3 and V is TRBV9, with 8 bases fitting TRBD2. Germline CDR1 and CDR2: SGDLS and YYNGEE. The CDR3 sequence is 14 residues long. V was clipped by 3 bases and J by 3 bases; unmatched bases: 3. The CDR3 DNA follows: TGTGCCAGCAGCGCGGGACTAGTGACAGATACGCAGTATTTT. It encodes CASSAGLVTDTQYF.

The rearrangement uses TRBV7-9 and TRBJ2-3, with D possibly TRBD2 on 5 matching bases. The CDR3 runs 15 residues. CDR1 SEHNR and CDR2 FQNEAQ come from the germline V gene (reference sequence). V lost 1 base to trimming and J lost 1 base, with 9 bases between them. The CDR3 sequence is CASSLGTPRTDTQYF. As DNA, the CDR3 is TGTGCCAGCAGCTTAGGGACTCCTCGCACAGATACGCAGTATTTT.